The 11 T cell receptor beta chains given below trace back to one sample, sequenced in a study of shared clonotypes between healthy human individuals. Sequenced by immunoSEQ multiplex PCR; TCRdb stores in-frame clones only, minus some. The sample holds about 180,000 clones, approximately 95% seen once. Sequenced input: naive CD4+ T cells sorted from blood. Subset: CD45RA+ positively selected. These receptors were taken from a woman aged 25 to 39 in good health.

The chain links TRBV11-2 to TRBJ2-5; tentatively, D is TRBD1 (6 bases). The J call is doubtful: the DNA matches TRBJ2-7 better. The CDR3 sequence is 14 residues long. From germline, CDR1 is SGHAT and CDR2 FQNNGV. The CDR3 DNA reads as TGTGCCAGCAGCTTAGTAAGGGGGTCCTACGAGCAGTACTTC. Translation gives CASSLVRGSYEQYF.

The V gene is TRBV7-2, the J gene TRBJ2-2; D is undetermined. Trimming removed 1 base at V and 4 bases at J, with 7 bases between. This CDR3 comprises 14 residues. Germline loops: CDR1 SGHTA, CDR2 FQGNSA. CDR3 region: CASSLDMSTGELFF. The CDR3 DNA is TGTGCCAGCAGCTTAGACATGAGCACCGGGGAGCTGTTTTTT.

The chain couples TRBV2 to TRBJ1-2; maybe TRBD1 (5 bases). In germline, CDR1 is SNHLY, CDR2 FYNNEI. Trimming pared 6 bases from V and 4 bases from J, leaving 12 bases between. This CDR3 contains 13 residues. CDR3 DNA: TGTGCCAGCAGCGGGCAGGGTCTCTATGGCTACACCTTC. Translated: CASSGQGLYGYTF.

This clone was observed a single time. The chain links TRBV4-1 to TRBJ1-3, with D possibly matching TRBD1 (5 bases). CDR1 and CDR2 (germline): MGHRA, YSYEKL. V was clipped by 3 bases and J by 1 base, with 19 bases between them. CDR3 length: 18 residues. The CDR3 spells CASSHARGRVDSGNTIYF. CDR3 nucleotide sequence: TGCGCCAGCAGCCACGCCCGGGGCAGGGTTGATTCTGGAAACACCATATATTTT.

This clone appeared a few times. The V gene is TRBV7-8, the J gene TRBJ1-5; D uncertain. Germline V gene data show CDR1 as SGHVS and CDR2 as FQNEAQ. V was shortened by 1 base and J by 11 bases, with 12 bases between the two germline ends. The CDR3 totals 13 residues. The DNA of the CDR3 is TGTGCCAGCAGCTTAGTTGCAGGCGAAGCCCAGCATTTT. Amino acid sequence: CASSLVAGEAQHF.

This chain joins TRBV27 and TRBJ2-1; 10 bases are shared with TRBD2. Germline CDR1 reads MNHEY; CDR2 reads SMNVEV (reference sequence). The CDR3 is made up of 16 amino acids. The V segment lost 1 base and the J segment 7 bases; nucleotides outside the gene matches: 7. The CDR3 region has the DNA TGTGCCAGCAGTTTATACGCTAGCGGGAGCGGTAATGAGCAGTTCTTC. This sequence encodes CASSLYASGSGNEQFF.

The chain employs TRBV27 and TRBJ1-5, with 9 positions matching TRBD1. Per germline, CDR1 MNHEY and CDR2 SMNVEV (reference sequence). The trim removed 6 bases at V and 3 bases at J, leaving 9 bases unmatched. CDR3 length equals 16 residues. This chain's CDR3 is CASRRSTGGINQPQHF. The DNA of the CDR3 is TGTGCCAGCAGAAGGTCGACAGGGGGTATCAATCAGCCCCAGCATTTT.

The CDR3 sequence is CASSQEGLAGRETQYF. CDR3 DNA: TGCGCCAGCAGCCAAGAGGGACTAGCGGGAAGAGAGACCCAGTACTTC. The V and J genes are TRBV4-1 and TRBJ2-5; 13 bases are shared with TRBD2. CDR3 length: 16 amino acids. V gave up 0 bases and J gave up 4 bases; unmatched junction bases: 2. The V gene's germline CDR1 is MGHRA and CDR2 YSYEKL.

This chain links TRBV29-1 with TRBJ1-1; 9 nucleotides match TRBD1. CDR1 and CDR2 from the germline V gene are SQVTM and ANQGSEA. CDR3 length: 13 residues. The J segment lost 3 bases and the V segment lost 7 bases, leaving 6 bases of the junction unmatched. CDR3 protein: CSAETGGYTEAFF. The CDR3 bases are TGCAGCGCCGAGACAGGGGGTTACACTGAAGCTTTCTTT.

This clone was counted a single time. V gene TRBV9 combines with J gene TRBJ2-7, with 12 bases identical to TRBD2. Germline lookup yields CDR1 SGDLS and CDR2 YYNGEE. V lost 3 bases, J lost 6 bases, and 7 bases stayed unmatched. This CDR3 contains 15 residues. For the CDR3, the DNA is TGTGCCAGCAGCGCCCGACTAGCGGGAGTACGCGAGCAGTACTTC. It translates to CASSARLAGVREQYF.

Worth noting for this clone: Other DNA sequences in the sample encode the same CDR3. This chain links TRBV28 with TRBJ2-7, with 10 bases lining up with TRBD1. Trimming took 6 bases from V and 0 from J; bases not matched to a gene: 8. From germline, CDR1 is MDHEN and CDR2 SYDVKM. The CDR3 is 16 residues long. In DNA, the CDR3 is TGTGCCAGCAGCTCTCCCGGGACAGGGGCCTCCTACGAGCAGTACTTC. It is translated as CASSSPGTGASYEQYF.